Listed here are 21 T cell receptor beta chains from one sample, sequenced in a study of breast tumors, draining lymph nodes, adjacent tissues. The lymph nodes were axillary draining lymph nodes from breast cancer patients. TCRdb recomputed calls from the multiplex PCR reads with MiXCR, one row per CDR3 protein. The sample lists 90,000 to 120,000 distinct CDR3 sequences; 21% were seen once. Material: axillary lymph node tissue. The receptor source for this set is a female donor with breast cancer. Some clones in this sample may be carry-over from other donors' samples.

In its sample, this clonotype was seen many times. The chain joins TRBV5-1 to TRBJ1-6, with D hard to call. Trimming pared 0 bases from V and 4 bases from J, leaving 14 bases between. The germline V gene encodes CDR1 SGHRS and CDR2 YFSETQ. This CDR3 is built from 17 residues. CDR3 in amino acids: CASSLGLTTTYNSPLHF. Written as DNA, the CDR3 is TGCGCCAGCAGCTTGGGCCTCACAACTACGTATAATTCACCCCTCCACTTT.

The table lists this clonotype with many counts. V usage is TRBV2 and J usage is TRBJ1-4, with TRBD1 matching over 7 bases. CDR1 SNHLY and CDR2 FYNNEI come from the germline V gene. This CDR3 has 15 amino acids. Trimming at V came to 8 bases and at J to 8 bases, leaving 14 bases not matched to a gene. CDR3 sequence: CASDRVGGPGEKLFF. In nucleotides, the CDR3 is TGTGCCAGCGACAGGGTGGGGGGTCCTGGCGAAAAACTGTTTTTT.

This clonotype was counted at least ten times. The V gene is TRBV9, the J gene TRBJ2-5; 7 bases agree with TRBD2. V lost 4 bases and J lost 2; bases outside the gene matches: 5. The CDR3 sequence is 14 residues long. From germline, CDR1 is SGDLS and CDR2 YYNGEE. The CDR3 is CASSSGGWQETQYF. The CDR3 DNA reads TGTGCCAGCAGCTCCGGGGGGTGGCAAGAGACCCAGTACTTC. Full variable domain (rest looked up from reference TRBV9 and TRBJ2-5): DSGVTQTPKHLITATGQRVTLRCSPRSGDLSVYWYQQSLDQGLQFLIQYYNGEERAKGNILERFSAQQFPDLHSELNLSSLELGDSALYFCASSSGGWQETQYFGPGTRLLVL.

This clonotype has a count of ten or more. The rearrangement uses TRBV6-5 and TRBJ1-2; D unclear. Germline lookup yields CDR1 MNHEY and CDR2 SVGAGI. The V gene lost 0 bases and the J gene lost 4 bases, with 12 bases spanning the gap. This CDR3 contains 15 residues. CDR3 sequence reads: CASSYSQADGYGYTF. The DNA of the CDR3 is TGTGCCAGCAGTTACTCGCAGGCAGACGGCTATGGCTACACCTTC.

V and J are TRBV3-1 and TRBJ2-2; TRBD1 agrees at 9 bases. CDR1 LGHDT and CDR2 YNNKEL come from the germline V gene (reference sequence). J was trimmed by 5 bases and V by 5 bases; bases with no gene match: 9. The CDR3 contains 16 residues. The DNA of the CDR3 is TGTGCCAGCAGCTACAGGGGGCATCAAGGGACCGGGGAGCTGTTTTTT. It codes for CASSYRGHQGTGELFF.

Many counts were recorded for this clonotype. The rearrangement joins TRBV6-1 to TRBJ2-7; D remains ambiguous. From germline, CDR1 is MNHNS and CDR2 SASEGT. CDR3 length: 14 residues. The germline V and J ends were trimmed by 1 base and 6 bases, with 13 bases remaining between them. DNA of the CDR3: TGTGCCAGCAGTGAAGAACTGGGTACCGTCGAGCAGTACTTC. Its translation is CASSEELGTVEQYF.

V and J are TRBV29-1 and TRBJ1-2; D remains ambiguous. Between the trimmed V and J ends, which lost 5 bases and 3 bases, there was a span of 13 bases. CDR3 length: 13 residues. CDR1 is SQVTM, CDR2 ANQGSEA, per germline. CDR3 residues: CSVITQTDYGYTF. CDR3 nucleotides: TGCAGCGTTATAACACAAACTGACTATGGCTACACCTTC.

The genes are TRBV30 and TRBJ2-1; 12 bases line up with TRBD2. The CDR3 sequence is 14 residues long. Trimming cost V 6 bases and J 4 bases; bases outside gene matches: 4. CDR1 and CDR2 (germline): GTSNPN, SVGIG (reference sequence). CDR3 sequence reads: CACTGTSGYNEQFF. In DNA, the CDR3 is TGTGCCTGTACCGGGACTAGCGGGTACAATGAGCAGTTCTTC.

This clonotype qualifies as medium-sized. DNA for the CDR3: TGTGCCAGCAGCGACGGGACAGTTAATTCACCCCTCCACTTT. Encoded protein: CASSDGTVNSPLHF. The V and J genes are TRBV11-2 and TRBJ1-6, with TRBD1 matching 7 bases. The CDR3 consists of 14 residues. V trimming: 5 bases; J trimming: 6 bases; junction bases outside the gene matches: 4. The germline gives CDR1 SGHAT, CDR2 FQNNGV.

This clonotype was seen many times. The chain's CDR3 is CASGLQGRIDTQYF. DNA for the CDR3: TGTGCCAGCGGCCTTCAGGGGCGAATAGATACGCAGTATTTT. The chain employs TRBV7-9 and TRBJ2-3; TRBD1 is a possible D gene (6 bases). The germline V and J ends were trimmed by 8 bases and 5 bases, with 17 bases remaining between them. Per the germline V gene, CDR1 is SEHNR and CDR2 is FQNEAQ (reference sequence). There are 14 residues in the CDR3.

CDR3 coding DNA: TGTGCCTGGAGTGCCCAAGGTGGAAAACTGTTTTTT. As protein: CAWSAQGGKLFF. The chain joins TRBV30 to TRBJ1-4, with D unclear. The CDR3 totals 12 residues. In germline, CDR1 is GTSNPN, CDR2 SVGIG (reference sequence). Trimming took off 1 base at V and 10 bases at J, with 10 bases between the two ends.

V is TRBV28 and J is TRBJ2-5; D possibly corresponds to TRBD1 (5 bases). The V gene lost 5 bases and the J gene lost 5 bases, with 18 bases spanning the gap. CDR1 MDHEN and CDR2 SYDVKM come from the germline V gene. The CDR3 is made up of 15 amino acids. The chain's CDR3 is CASSLGQGNVETQYF. The CDR3 DNA sequence: TGTGCCAGCAGTCTGGGGCAGGGAAATGTCGAGACCCAGTACTTC.

Notes on this clonotype: This may stem from a read error, because a much larger clone lies one nucleotide away. V gene TRBV5-1 combines with J gene TRBJ1-4; tentatively, D is TRBD1 (5 bases). CDR3 length equals 15 residues. From germline, CDR1 is SGHRS and CDR2 YFSETQ. This CDR3 is CASSGSGATNEKLSF. In DNA form, the CDR3 reads TGCGCCAGCAGCGGCTCCGGGGCAACTAATGAAAAACTGTCTTTT.

This clonotype occurred many times. The gene calls are TRBV9 and TRBJ1-2; D gene unclear. Trimming cost V 0 bases and J 2 bases, with 14 bases left between them. From germline, CDR1 is SGDLS and CDR2 YYNGEE. The CDR3 is 16 residues long. The CDR3 sequence is CASSVEGGALNYGYTF. CDR3 DNA: TGTGCCAGCAGCGTAGAGGGTGGAGCTCTAAACTATGGCTACACCTTC.

This clonotype was counted a few times. Since a much larger clone is just one base distant, this may be a read error. Likely a read error: the CDR3 ends without its conserved phenylalanine or tryptophan. The J gene is TRBJ1-2, the V gene TRBV4-1, with TRBD1 matching over 8 bases. This CDR3 is built from 14 residues. CDR1 and CDR2 from the germline V gene are MGHRA and YSYEKL. J gave up 3 bases and V 1 base, and 1 base lay outside the gene matches. CDR3 in DNA: TGCGCCAGCAGCCAAGTACAGGGGGACTATGGCTACACCCTC. Translating it yields CASSQVQGDYGYTL.

This clonotype was recorded at least ten times. The chain is built from TRBV12-3 or TRBV12-4 and TRBJ1-2; a possible D gene is TRBD1 (5 bases). This CDR3 has 16 residues. V was shortened by 6 bases and J by 4 bases, with 21 bases between the two germline ends. CDR3 protein: CASRQTGRDGSYGYTF. In DNA form, the CDR3 reads TGTGCCAGCAGGCAGACGGGCAGGGATGGTTCCTATGGCTACACCTTC.

This clonotype appeared many times. The chain joins TRBV12-3 or TRBV12-4 to TRBJ2-1, with 10 bases aligning to TRBD2. The CDR3 loop spans 15 amino acids. J gave up 5 bases and V 5 bases, and 6 bases lay outside the gene matches. CDR3 sequence reads: CASSKSGGANNEQFF. CDR3 DNA: TGTGCCAGCAGTAAGAGCGGGGGGGCGAACAATGAGCAGTTCTTC.

This clonotype was observed once. A single base separates this from a much larger clone, so it may be a read error. The V gene is TRBV7-9, the J gene TRBJ2-6, with D maybe TRBD2 (6 bases). The length of the CDR3 is 19 residues. In germline, CDR1 is SEHNR, CDR2 FQNEAQ (reference sequence). V was pared by 5 bases and J by 0 bases, with 20 bases between. For the CDR3, the DNA is TGTGCCAGCAGCCGACACGGGGGACGAGGGGTCTCTGGGGCCAACGTCCTGACTTTC. Amino acid sequence: CASSRHGGRGVSGANVLTF.

This clonotype was counted ten times or more. The J gene is TRBJ1-2, the V gene TRBV19, with D unclear. The germline CDR1 and CDR2 sequences are LNHDA and SQIVND (reference sequence). CDR3 length: 13 amino acids. Trimming stripped 6 bases from V and 4 bases from J, with 12 bases between. CDR3 loop: CASRTLASYGYTF. The CDR3, as DNA: TGTGCCAGTAGGACTTTGGCCTCCTATGGCTACACCTTC.

This clonotype was counted many times. The chain couples TRBV12-3 or TRBV12-4 to TRBJ1-3; D unresolved. This CDR3 region has 17 residues. Trimming shortened V by 5 bases and J by 0 bases, and 17 bases separated the two germline ends. This CDR3 is CASSRRTAASSGNTIYF. The CDR3 DNA reads as TGTGCCAGCAGTCGCCGGACTGCCGCCAGCTCTGGAAACACCATATATTTT.

CDR3 bases: TGTGCCAGCAGCCCGAGCGGGGAGAACACTGAAGCTTTCTTT. It yields the protein CASSPSGENTEAFF. This chain uses TRBV13 with TRBJ1-1; D is uncertain. The CDR3 runs to 14 residues. Trimming took off 5 bases at V and 1 base at J, with 11 bases between the two ends. CDR1 and CDR2 from the germline V gene are PRHDT and FYEKMQ (reference sequence).